The 25 T cell receptor beta chains reported below all come from one sample, sequenced in a study of blood T cell repertoires in COVID-19. Profiling relied on immunoSEQ multiplex PCR, and the TCRdb table lists in-frame clones only, not all of them. The data hold some 86,000 clones, with under 95% observed a single time. Sample: peripheral blood. These receptor sequences come from a human donor with active COVID-19. The donor label of this sample is uncertain.

The chain links TRBV27 to TRBJ1-1, with 7 bases lining up with TRBD1. After removal of 5 bases from V and 3 bases from J, the junction contained 6 bases not matched to a gene. Germline V gene data show CDR1 as MNHEY and CDR2 as SMNVEV (reference sequence). The CDR3 consists of 14 residues. Written as DNA, the CDR3 is TGTGCCAGCAGTACGAGGGGGCCGGACACTGAAGCTTTCTTT. Residues: CASSTRGPDTEAFF.

This CDR3 reads CASSFTSGGSYNEQFF. The CDR3 DNA is TGTGCCAGCAGCTTTACGTCGGGGGGTTCCTACAATGAGCAGTTCTTC. The J gene is TRBJ2-1, the V gene TRBV11-2, with 7 bases aligning to TRBD2. Germline lookup yields CDR1 SGHAT and CDR2 FQNNGV. Losses at the gene ends were 3 bases for V and 1 base for J; bases not matched to a gene: 6. This CDR3 spans 16 amino acids.

The chain combines TRBV7-2 with TRBJ2-2; D uncertain. Deletions cut 6 bases from V and 1 base from J, with 9 bases between. Germline V gene lookup returns CDR1 SGHTA and CDR2 FQGNSA. The CDR3 spans 14 residues. The CDR3 DNA reads as TGTGCCAGCAGACAACCCCGGAACACCGGGGAGCTGTTTTTT. Its protein is CASRQPRNTGELFF. Full variable domain (rest looked up from reference TRBV7-2 and TRBJ2-2): GAGVSQSPSNKVTEKGKDVELRCDPISGHTALYWYRQSLGQGLEFLIYFQGNSAPDKSGLPSDRFSAERTGGSVSTLTIQRTQQEDSAVYLCASRQPRNTGELFFGEGSRLTVL.

The rearrangement links TRBV12-3 or TRBV12-4 to TRBJ2-7; 7 bases map to TRBD1. This CDR3 spans 13 amino acids. After removal of 7 bases from V and 5 bases from J, the junction contained 8 bases not matched to a gene. The CDR3 DNA sequence: TGTGCCAGCATGAGACAGGGAGTACACGAGCAGTACTTC. Amino acid sequence: CASMRQGVHEQYF.

The rearrangement joins TRBV28 to TRBJ1-6; possibly TRBD1 for D (5 bases). This CDR3 contains 12 residues. The V end was cut by 5 bases, the J end by 8 bases, with 7 bases between. Per germline, CDR1 MDHEN and CDR2 SYDVKM. CDR3 sequence (DNA): TGTGCCAGCAGTCCAGGGTATTCACCCCTCCACTTT. Its protein product is CASSPGYSPLHF.

V gene TRBV2 combines with J gene TRBJ2-3, with 11 positions matching TRBD2. Germline trimming cut 4 bases from V and 5 bases from J; bases unmatched to any gene: 5. The CDR3 loop spans 15 amino acids. CDR1 is SNHLY and CDR2 is FYNNEI in the germline V gene. The CDR3 sequence: CASSGLAGGLDTQYF. CDR3 bases: TGTGCCAGCAGTGGTCTAGCGGGGGGTTTAGATACGCAGTATTTT.

The rearrangement joins TRBV11-1 to TRBJ1-1; D is perhaps TRBD1 (5 bases). This CDR3 has 15 amino acids. CDR1 is SGHAT and CDR2 is FQDESV in the germline V gene (reference sequence). The ends were cut back, 5 bases at V and 4 bases at J, with 17 bases in the middle. This chain's CDR3 is CASSHRIRRGTEAFF. CDR3 bases: TGTGCCAGCAGCCACAGAATACGAAGGGGCACTGAAGCTTTCTTT.

This chain uses TRBV12-5 with TRBJ1-2, with 7 bases matching TRBD1. Germline CDR1 reads LGHNT; CDR2 reads FRNRAP. The ends lost 4 bases at V and 1 base at J; junction bases unmatched: 6. There are 15 residues in the CDR3. CDR3: CASGSGTAFNYGYTF. CDR3 bases: TGTGCTAGTGGTTCCGGGACAGCTTTTAACTATGGCTACACCTTC.

Remarks on this clone: This sample includes further DNA sequences coding for the same CDR3. The rearrangement links TRBV19 to TRBJ2-7, with D perhaps TRBD2 (5 bases). Germline loops: CDR1 LNHDA, CDR2 SQIVND (reference sequence). V was pared by 5 bases and J by 0 bases, with 11 bases between. This CDR3 has 14 amino acids. The CDR3 sequence: CASSPTGSSYEQYF. Written as DNA, the CDR3 is TGTGCCAGTAGTCCTACTGGGAGCTCCTACGAGCAGTACTTC. Full variable domain (missing parts from reference TRBV19 and TRBJ2-7): DGGITQSPKYLFRKEGQNVTLSCEQNLNHDAMYWYRQDPGQGLRLIYYSQIVNDFQKGDIAEGYSVSREKKESFPLTVTSAQKNPTAFYLCASSPTGSSYEQYFGPGTRLTVT.

This chain links TRBV27 with TRBJ1-2; 10 bases are shared with TRBD1. CDR1 MNHEY and CDR2 SMNVEV come from the germline V gene (reference sequence). With V trimmed by 3 bases and J by 6 bases, 1 base remained unmatched. CDR3 size: 13 residues. CDR3 sequence: CASSLTGGDGYTF. CDR3 bases: TGTGCCAGCAGTTTGACAGGGGGCGATGGCTACACCTTC.

V and J are TRBV13 and TRBJ2-7, with D perhaps matching TRBD2 (6 bases). Germline V CDR1 and CDR2: PRHDT, FYEKMQ (reference sequence). The CDR3 is made up of 13 amino acids. V gave up 2 bases and J gave up 5 bases, with 10 bases separating them. The CDR3 DNA is TGTGCCAGCAGCTTAATGGCGGGACACGAGCAGTACTTC. It encodes CASSLMAGHEQYF.

This chain uses TRBV27 with TRBJ1-1; D remains unclear. Germline assignment: CDR1 MNHEY and CDR2 SMNVEV (reference sequence). The V end was cut by 2 bases, the J end by 4 bases, with 8 bases between. CDR3 length: 13 residues. CDR3 nucleotide sequence: TGTGCCAGCAGTTTAAGAGGCAGCACTGAAGCTTTCTTT. This sequence encodes CASSLRGSTEAFF.

The rearrangement joins TRBV9 to TRBJ1-2; 8 bases are shared with TRBD1. Looked up from germline, CDR1 is SGDLS and CDR2 is YYNGEE. This CDR3 contains 18 residues. Trimming cost V 3 bases and J 6 bases; bases outside gene matches: 19. The CDR3 DNA follows: TGTGCCAGCAGCGCAGATGCTTCCGAGGGACAGGCTACCGATGGCTACACCTTC. It yields the protein CASSADASEGQATDGYTF. The complete variable domain, with remaining parts taken from reference TRBV9 and TRBJ1-2, reads DSGVTQTPKHLITATGQRVTLRCSPRSGDLSVYWYQQSLDQGLQFLIQYYNGEERAKGNILERFSAQQFPDLHSELNLSSLELGDSALYFCASSADASEGQATDGYTFGSGTRLTVV.

The chain links TRBV5-4 to TRBJ1-1; tentatively, D is TRBD1 (5 bases). Per the germline V gene, CDR1 is SGHNT and CDR2 is YYREEE (reference sequence). This CDR3 has 17 residues. V was trimmed by 4 bases and J by 7 bases, leaving 26 bases between them. CDR3 in amino acids: CASSPSRRGGPIGEAFF. The CDR3 nucleotides are TGTGCCAGCAGCCCGTCCCGAAGGGGAGGGCCGATAGGTGAAGCTTTCTTT.

The chain combines TRBV29-1 with TRBJ1-2; 7 positions agree with TRBD1. Trimming cost V 6 bases and J 4 bases; bases outside gene matches: 8. The CDR3 contains 13 residues. Germline CDR1 SQVTM, CDR2 ANQGSEA. CDR3 bases: TGCAGCGTATTGACCGGGACAGTCTATGGCTACACCTTC. Its protein product is CSVLTGTVYGYTF.

The rearrangement links TRBV2 to TRBJ2-3; 11 bases agree with TRBD2. Germline trimming cut 2 bases from V and 0 bases from J; bases unmatched to any gene: 7. CDR3 length: 18 amino acids. CDR1 is SNHLY, CDR2 FYNNEI, per germline. The CDR3 is CASSERASGGTSTDTQYF. DNA for the CDR3: TGTGCCAGCAGTGAAAGGGCTAGCGGGGGGACTAGCACAGATACGCAGTATTTT.

The chain joins TRBV10-3 to TRBJ1-1; no clear D gene. The V gene's germline CDR1 is ENHRY and CDR2 SYGVKD. Trimming took 7 bases from V and 4 from J, leaving 16 bases between them. The CDR3 is 14 residues long. This CDR3 reads CAITSSWGSTEAFF. CDR3 sequence (DNA): TGTGCCATCACCTCTAGCTGGGGATCCACTGAAGCTTTCTTT.

The chain couples TRBV27 to TRBJ2-1, with TRBD2 matching 7 bases. The CDR3 consists of 17 residues. Germline CDR1 and CDR2: MNHEY and SMNVEV (reference sequence). The trim removed 2 bases at V and 9 bases at J, leaving 16 bases unmatched. CDR3 DNA: TGTGCCAGCAGTTTAACATACCGGACTAGTAGTCACGGTGAGCAGTTCTTC. Translated, it gives CASSLTYRTSSHGEQFF.

This sequence joins TRBV6-5 and TRBJ2-2; TRBD2 matches 7 bases. J was trimmed by 5 bases and V by 6 bases; bases with no gene match: 9. This CDR3 is built from 15 residues. Germline CDR1 and CDR2: MNHEY and SVGAGI. CDR3 sequence (DNA): TGTGCCAGCAGCCCCTGGACTAGTTGGACCGGGGAGCTGTTTTTT. This gives the protein CASSPWTSWTGELFF.

V is TRBV6-5 and J is TRBJ2-4; 8 nucleotides line up with TRBD2. CDR1 and CDR2 from the germline V gene are MNHEY and SVGAGI. The J segment lost 9 bases and the V segment lost 6 bases, leaving 4 bases of the junction unmatched. This CDR3 region has 12 residues. The CDR3 is CASSPGGGIQYF. As DNA, the CDR3 is TGTGCCAGCAGCCCCGGGGGGGGCATTCAGTACTTC.

In this sample, this clone turned up once. The chain is built from TRBV7-3 and TRBJ2-7, with 9 bases fitting TRBD2. In germline, CDR1 is SGHTA, CDR2 FQGTGA. The CDR3 covers 16 residues. The V segment lost 5 bases and the J segment 5 bases; nucleotides outside the gene matches: 13. CDR3 loop: CASSPHGAGGPDEQYF. The CDR3 coding sequence is TGTGCCAGCAGCCCTCACGGGGCGGGGGGGCCGGACGAGCAGTACTTC.

The count of this clone is one. The chain uses TRBV6-6 and TRBJ1-2; perhaps TRBD1 as D (6 bases). Per the germline V gene, CDR1 is MNHNY and CDR2 is SVGAGI (reference sequence). The CDR3 sequence is 11 residues long. Trimming took off 6 bases at V and 8 bases at J, with 10 bases between the two ends. The CDR3 nucleotides read TGTGCCAGCAGCCCGCAGGGGGGCTACACCTTC. Protein sequence: CASSPQGGYTF.

This chain's CDR3 is CASSYHRVSNQPQHF. In DNA, the CDR3 is TGTGCCAGCAGTTACCACAGGGTCAGCAATCAGCCCCAGCATTTT. The rearrangement uses TRBV6-5 and TRBJ1-5; TRBD1 might be the D (6 bases). This CDR3 is built from 15 residues. Trimming stripped 2 bases from V and 1 base from J, with 9 bases between. Looked up from germline, CDR1 is MNHEY and CDR2 is SVGAGI.

This clone was picked up one time. This rearrangement joins TRBV9 to TRBJ2-3, with no clear D. The V end was cut by 1 base, the J end by 3 bases, with 6 bases between. The CDR3 totals 13 residues. Germline loops: CDR1 SGDLS, CDR2 YYNGEE. Here the CDR3 DNA reads TGTGCCAGCAGCGTATCGCAGACAGATACGCAGTATTTT. Amino acids: CASSVSQTDTQYF. Complete variable domain (other parts from reference TRBV9 and TRBJ2-3): DSGVTQTPKHLITATGQRVTLRCSPRSGDLSVYWYQQSLDQGLQFLIQYYNGEERAKGNILERFSAQQFPDLHSELNLSSLELGDSALYFCASSVSQTDTQYFGPGTRLTVL.

The gene calls are TRBV6-5 and TRBJ2-2, with 9 bases that match TRBD1. The CDR3 spans 14 residues. Germline assignment: CDR1 MNHEY and CDR2 SVGAGI. Trimming took 4 bases from V and 9 from J; bases not matched to a gene: 6. The CDR3 DNA is TGTGCCAGCAGTTCCCGGGACAGGGATAGGGAGCTGTTTTTT. Translation: CASSSRDRDRELFF.